The 28 T cell receptor beta chains listed next were all sequenced from one sample in a study of T cell responses to AZD1222 COVID-19 vaccine (dated by TCRdb to the early 2020s). Library construction relied on the immunoSEQ multiplex PCR assay. TCRdb retrieved this table from immuneACCESS and kept in-frame rearrangements only. Not all clones are present; in checked studies, unresolved V genes account for under half, and no reason is known for the remainder. This sample has about 110,000 clones in its table, and about 85% of those were observed once. In total, the top ten clones hold about 2.5% of the sample. This specimen's time point label, per the study, means: about 28 days (+/-7) after the second vaccine dose. The material sequenced was peripheral blood, taken 28 days after the second AZD1222 dose. These TCRs come from an adult who received the AZD1222 COVID-19 vaccine.

This clone was seen a handful of times. V is TRBV28 and J is TRBJ2-3; 8 nucleotides agree with TRBD2. Germline CDR1 is MDHEN and CDR2 is SYDVKM. The CDR3 has 17 residues. V dropped 1 base and J dropped 1; count of bases not matched to a gene: 7. The CDR3 region is CASSLFAGGRGTDTQYF. DNA for the CDR3: TGTGCCAGCAGTTTATTTGCGGGAGGTAGGGGCACAGATACGCAGTATTTT. The full variable domain, completed using reference TRBV28 and TRBJ2-3, is DVKVTQSSRYLVKRTGEKVFLECVQDMDHENMFWYRQDPGLGLRLIYFSYDVKMKEKGDIPEGYSVSREKKERFSLILESASTNQTSMYLCASSLFAGGRGTDTQYFGPGTRLTVL.

This chain joins TRBV29-1 and TRBJ1-1; the D is unclear. CDR1 and CDR2 (germline): SQVTM, ANQGSEA. Trimming took off 2 bases at V and 2 bases at J, with 6 bases between the two ends. This CDR3 spans 12 amino acids. CDR3 sequence reads: CSVETRNTEAFF. The CDR3 DNA reads TGCAGCGTTGAAACCAGAAACACTGAAGCTTTCTTT.

The rearrangement joins TRBV5-4 to TRBJ2-5; 7 bases are shared with TRBD2. The length of the CDR3 is 15 residues. Germline V lookup: CDR1 SGHNT, CDR2 YYREEE (reference sequence). Germline trimming cut 3 bases from V and 3 bases from J; bases unmatched to any gene: 8. The CDR3 nucleotides are TGTGCCAGCAGCTCGCCAGGACTAGGAGAAGAGACCCAGTACTTC. This codes for CASSSPGLGEETQYF. Full variable domain (missing parts from reference TRBV5-4 and TRBJ2-5): ETGVTQSPTHLIKTRGQQVTLRCSSQSGHNTVSWYQQALGQGPQFIFQYYREEENGRGNFPPRFSGLQFPNYSSELNVNALELDDSALYLCASSSPGLGEETQYFGPGTRLLVL.

The genes are TRBV2 and TRBJ2-1, with TRBD2 matching over 7 bases. Germline assignment: CDR1 SNHLY and CDR2 FYNNEI. CDR3 length equals 13 residues. With V trimmed by 6 bases and J by 6 bases, 5 bases remained unmatched. The CDR3 loop reads CASRMTSSNEQFF. CDR3 sequence (DNA): TGTGCCAGCAGGATGACTAGCAGCAATGAGCAGTTCTTC.

This clone was seen a single time. The rearrangement links TRBV19 to TRBJ1-1; a possible D gene is TRBD1 (6 bases). Trimming stripped 8 bases from V and 5 bases from J, with 12 bases between. The CDR3 totals 12 residues. CDR1 and CDR2 (germline): LNHDA, SQIVND (reference sequence). In DNA form, the CDR3 reads TGTGCCAGTCAAGACAGGTCAACTGAAGCTTTCTTT. Its translation: CASQDRSTEAFF.

This chain links TRBV2 with TRBJ2-3; D is possibly TRBD1 or TRBD2 (5 bases each). Germline loops: CDR1 SNHLY, CDR2 FYNNEI. CDR3 size: 15 residues. The V and J ends lost 8 bases and 0 bases respectively, with 15 bases between them. This CDR3 reads CASQPGTQSTDTQYF. In DNA, the CDR3 is TGTGCCAGCCAACCGGGGACCCAGAGCACAGATACGCAGTATTTT.

The rearrangement uses TRBV18 and TRBJ2-5, with 9 bases matching TRBD2. The CDR3 runs 15 residues. V lost 1 base and J lost 3; bases outside the gene matches: 3. Germline CDR1 and CDR2: KGHSH and LQKENI. The CDR3 nucleotides read TGTGCCAGCTCACCACGGCGACTAGCGGAAGAGACCCAGTACTTC. Its translation: CASSPRRLAEETQYF.

V is TRBV7-9 and J is TRBJ1-4, with D possibly being TRBD1 (6 bases). The CDR3 loop spans 14 amino acids. Trimming cost V 3 bases and J 8 bases, with 13 bases left between them. Germline CDR1 is SEHNR and CDR2 is FQNEAQ (reference sequence). The DNA of the CDR3 is TGTGCCAGCAGCTTTTGGGACAACAGCGAAAAACTGTTTTTT. Its protein product is CASSFWDNSEKLFF.

This clone was recorded once. At one end the junction does not follow the germline gene, possibly because of a read error. This chain connects TRBV10-3 to TRBJ2-1; D unclear. Per the germline V gene, CDR1 is ENHRY and CDR2 is SYGVKD. CDR3 length equals 14 residues. The CDR3 spells CAISGIKDPPNSLF. The DNA of the CDR3 is TGTGCCATCAGTGGCATAAAGGACCCGCCTAATAGCCTCTTC.

The chain joins TRBV9 to TRBJ1-2; D is undetermined. This CDR3 has 13 amino acids. Germline V gene lookup returns CDR1 SGDLS and CDR2 YYNGEE. Trimming stripped 0 bases from V and 6 bases from J, with 9 bases between. The DNA for the CDR3 is TGTGCCAGCAGCGTAGACCCGTTGAATGGCTACACCTTC. This codes for CASSVDPLNGYTF.

This clone was found many times. The V gene is TRBV28, the J gene TRBJ2-2, with 7 bases that match TRBD2. Germline-derived CDR1 and CDR2 are MDHEN and SYDVKM. Germline trimming cut 2 bases from V and 3 bases from J; bases unmatched to any gene: 9. There are 17 residues in the CDR3. The CDR3 here is CASSLPTGTIDTGELFF. For the CDR3, the DNA is TGTGCCAGCAGTTTACCCACCGGGACTATCGACACCGGGGAGCTGTTTTTT.

This clone showed up many times. V is TRBV19 and J is TRBJ1-5, with TRBD1 matching 12 bases. Looked up from germline, CDR1 is LNHDA and CDR2 is SQIVND (reference sequence). The CDR3 has 16 amino acids. The J segment lost 9 bases and the V segment lost 4 bases, leaving 10 bases of the junction unmatched. CDR3 sequence: CASSSKGQGAPRPQHF. The CDR3 nucleotides read TGTGCCAGTAGTAGTAAGGGACAGGGGGCGCCGAGGCCCCAGCATTTT.

This clone was recorded only once. CDR3 residues: CSGTGEGYEQYF. DNA of the CDR3: TGCAGTGGGACAGGGGAGGGCTACGAGCAGTACTTC. This chain uses TRBV29-1 with TRBJ2-7, with 10 positions matching TRBD1. CDR1 is SQVTM, CDR2 ANQGSEA, per germline. This CDR3 has 12 residues.

The CDR3 loop reads CASSLQGVLAGRQSSYEQYF. For the CDR3, the DNA is TGTGCCAGCAGCCTCCAGGGGGTACTAGCGGGTCGTCAAAGCTCCTACGAGCAGTACTTC. The chain links TRBV4-2 to TRBJ2-7; 9 nucleotides agree with TRBD2. The CDR3 consists of 20 residues. Germline V gives CDR1 LGHNA, CDR2 YNFKEQ. The V segment lost 4 bases and the J segment 0 bases; nucleotides outside the gene matches: 19.

The count of this clone is one. V usage is TRBV30 and J usage is TRBJ1-1; D is undetermined. The CDR3 consists of 13 residues. V was clipped by 1 base and J by 1 base, with 7 bases between them. Germline lookup yields CDR1 GTSNPN and CDR2 SVGIG (reference sequence). The CDR3 nucleotides are TGTGCCTGGAGTGAAACAGCGAACACTGAAGCTTTCTTT. Translated: CAWSETANTEAFF.

The chain has TRBV28 and TRBJ2-1; tentatively, D is TRBD1 (6 bases). CDR3 length: 14 amino acids. CDR1 is MDHEN, CDR2 SYDVKM, per germline. The V end was cut by 7 bases, the J end by 4 bases, with 14 bases between. The CDR3 coding sequence is TGTGCCAGCAAACTCAGGGGTCCTTACAATGAGCAGTTCTTC. As protein: CASKLRGPYNEQFF.

A single count supports this clone. The chain uses TRBV4-2 and TRBJ2-2; maybe TRBD2 (5 bases). The germline CDR1 and CDR2 sequences are LGHNA and YNFKEQ. This CDR3 has 12 residues. The ends were cut back, 1 base at V and 14 bases at J, with 11 bases in the middle. CDR3 loop: CASSQVAAALFF. The CDR3 nucleotides read TGTGCCAGCAGCCAAGTAGCAGCGGCACTGTTTTTT.

The chain employs TRBV25-1 and TRBJ2-1, with D possibly being TRBD2 (6 bases). V was cut by 8 bases and J by 2 bases, with 25 bases left in between. Germline V gene sequence: CDR1 MGHDK, CDR2 SYGVNS. The CDR3 runs 18 residues. The CDR3 coding sequence is TGTGCCAGCGAAGGAGGGAGACCCCCCGCGGGGCCCTACAATGAGCAGTTCTTC. Its translation: CASEGGRPPAGPYNEQFF. The full variable domain, rest sourced from reference TRBV25-1 and TRBJ2-1, is EADIYQTPRYLVIGTGKKITLECSQTMGHDKMYWYQQDPGMELHLIHYSYGVNSTEKGDLSSESTVSRIRTEHFPLTLESARPSHTSQYLCASEGGRPPAGPYNEQFFGPGTRLTVL.

The V call is TRBV5-1, the J call TRBJ2-7; 8 nucleotides line up with TRBD1. This CDR3 has 15 amino acids. CDR1 is SGHRS, CDR2 YFSETQ, per germline. Unmatched junction bases numbered 9, after V lost 1 base and J lost 6 bases. The CDR3 reads CASSLRGQGASEQYF. In DNA form, the CDR3 reads TGCGCCAGCAGCTTGAGGGGCCAGGGGGCCTCCGAGCAGTACTTC.

The chain combines TRBV4-1 with TRBJ1-1; D may be TRBD1 (5 bases). This CDR3 has 15 amino acids. The V end was cut by 1 base, the J end by 9 bases, with 18 bases between. Germline V gene data show CDR1 as MGHRA and CDR2 as YSYEKL. The CDR3 loop reads CASSQVSGRDRKAFF. The CDR3, as DNA: TGCGCCAGCAGCCAAGTCTCGGGGCGAGATCGTAAAGCTTTCTTT.

The chain uses TRBV14 and TRBJ2-1; D gene uncertain. In germline, CDR1 is SGHDN, CDR2 FVKESK. The CDR3 covers 15 residues. Trimming cost V 1 base and J 6 bases, with 13 bases left between them. The CDR3 DNA is TGTGCCAGCAGCCAAGCGGGTTACCTCTTCAATGAGCAGTTCTTC. Translation gives CASSQAGYLFNEQFF. Filled out from reference TRBV14 and TRBJ2-1, the complete variable domain reads EAGVTQFPSHSVIEKGQTVTLRCDPISGHDNLYWYRRVMGKEIKFLLHFVKESKQDESGMPNNRFLAERTGGTYSTLKVQPAELEDSGVYFCASSQAGYLFNEQFFGPGTRLTVL.

The chain carries TRBV19 and TRBJ2-2; TRBD1 aligns across 8 bases. Germline V gene data show CDR1 as LNHDA and CDR2 as SQIVND (reference sequence). V was pared by 5 bases and J by 4 bases, with 9 bases of the junction left unmatched. CDR3 length: 16 residues. CDR3 residues: CASSPWWQGATGELFF. The CDR3 DNA reads as TGTGCCAGTAGTCCCTGGTGGCAGGGGGCCACCGGGGAGCTGTTTTTT.

This clone was seen a single time. V and J are TRBV6-5 and TRBJ2-3, with D perhaps matching TRBD1 (6 bases). V was shortened by 6 bases and J by 0 bases, with 13 bases between the two germline ends. This CDR3 spans 15 amino acids. Germline-derived CDR1 and CDR2 are MNHEY and SVGAGI. This CDR3 is CASSRGGFSTDTQYF. The CDR3 DNA is TGTGCCAGCAGCAGGGGCGGATTTAGCACAGATACGCAGTATTTT.

V usage is TRBV19 and J usage is TRBJ2-3, with D uncertain. The CDR3 spans 18 residues. Germline CDR1 and CDR2: LNHDA and SQIVND (reference sequence). Deletions cut 3 bases from V and 4 bases from J, with 23 bases between. CDR3 coding DNA: TGTGCCAGTAGTATTTGGCCGGGTCCCGGAGCCCCCCCAGATACGCAGTATTTT. Its protein is CASSIWPGPGAPPDTQYF. The full variable domain, in which reference TRBV19 and TRBJ2-3 provide the parts outside the CDR3, is DGGITQSPKYLFRKEGQNVTLSCEQNLNHDAMYWYRQDPGQGLRLIYYSQIVNDFQKGDIAEGYSVSREKKESFPLTVTSAQKNPTAFYLCASSIWPGPGAPPDTQYFGPGTRLTVL.

This chain links TRBV5-6 with TRBJ1-1; 8 bases map to TRBD1. The CDR3 is 13 amino acids. V trimming: 8 bases; J trimming: 2 bases; junction bases outside the gene matches: 5. The V gene's germline CDR1 is SGHDT and CDR2 YYEEEE. The CDR3 bases are TGTGCCAGTTCGACAGGGGTAAACACTGAAGCTTTCTTT. It translates to CASSTGVNTEAFF.

V and J are TRBV20-1 and TRBJ1-2; D remains unclear. This CDR3 is built from 12 residues. Trimming left V 3 bases short and J 2 bases short, with 7 bases between. Per the germline V gene, CDR1 is DFQATT and CDR2 is SNEGSKA (reference sequence). For the CDR3, the DNA is TGCAGTGCTAGTCAACAGAACTATGGCTACACCTTC. It translates to CSASQQNYGYTF.

The genes are TRBV2 and TRBJ1-3, with D tentatively TRBD1 (5 bases). This CDR3 is built from 14 residues. Germline loops: CDR1 SNHLY, CDR2 FYNNEI. V gave up 3 bases and J gave up 2 bases, with 8 bases separating them. The CDR3 reads CASSDRVPGNTIYF. DNA for the CDR3: TGTGCCAGCAGTGACAGGGTACCTGGAAACACCATATATTTT.

Worth noting for this clone: Compared with germline, one end of the junction differs, possibly owing to a read error. The CDR3 here is CASSPGQINNEQFF. CDR3 nucleotides: TGTGCTAGCAGCCCAGGACAGATTAACAATGAGCAGTTCTTC. This rearrangement joins TRBV7-7 to TRBJ2-1; D is perhaps TRBD1 (6 bases). The CDR3 loop spans 14 amino acids. Germline CDR1 is SSHAT and CDR2 is FNYEAQ (reference sequence).